Below, 17 T cell receptor beta chains from the same sample are listed, as sequenced in a study of beta chain features in type 1 diabetes. General observations from the study: TCRB CDR3s were moderately but significantly shorter in Type 1 diabetes patients in all four CD4+ subsets.

Their antigens are not known. What was sequenced were expressed TCRB transcripts, since all of the isolated RNA had been reverse transcribed. This table comes from immunoSEQ multiplex PCR, and its TCRdb copy is limited to in-frame clones, with some not included. The repertoire has roughly 180,000 clones, about 7.8% of them found once; the top ten carry about 0.9%. Sequenced material: central memory CD4+ T cells from blood. The receptors derive from a woman between 35 and 50 years old with type 1 diabetes.

This clone was seen a few times. The V call is TRBV11-2, the J call TRBJ2-4; 7 positions agree with TRBD1. The junction had 3 bases not matched to a gene; V was cut back by 5 bases and J by 5 bases. Germline CDR1 SGHAT, CDR2 FQNNGV. The CDR3 length is 13 residues. The CDR3 region is CASSPGTENIQYF. The CDR3, as DNA: TGTGCCAGCAGCCCAGGGACAGAAAACATTCAGTACTTC.

This clone was picked up a small number of times. This chain links TRBV7-3 with TRBJ2-5; 7 bases line up with TRBD1. The ends lost 5 bases at V and 5 bases at J; junction bases unmatched: 11. CDR3 size: 15 residues. The germline V gene has CDR1 SGHTA and CDR2 FQGTGA. Here the CDR3 reads CASSPGRRGPETQYF. DNA for the CDR3: TGTGCCAGCAGCCCCGGTCGAAGGGGGCCCGAGACCCAGTACTTC. Drawing the rest from reference TRBV7-3 and TRBJ2-5, the complete variable domain is GAGVSQTPSNKVTEKGKYVELRCDPISGHTALYWYRQSLGQGPEFLIYFQGTGAADDSGLPNDRFFAVRPEGSVSTLKIQRTERGDSAVYLCASSPGRRGPETQYFGPGTRLLVL.

The J gene is TRBJ2-2, the V gene TRBV30; D might be TRBD1 (5 bases). The V end was cut by 5 bases, the J end by 1 base, with 8 bases between. CDR3 size: 13 residues. Germline V gene sequence: CDR1 GTSNPN, CDR2 SVGIG (reference sequence). Here the CDR3 DNA reads TGTGCCTGGGATACAGGGAACACCGGGGAGCTGTTTTTT. It translates to CAWDTGNTGELFF.

CDR3 nucleotide sequence: TGTGCCAGCAGACAGGGTGCCCAAAACATTCAGTACTTC. It specifies CASRQGAQNIQYF. The genes are TRBV5-6 and TRBJ2-4; weak D call: TRBD1 (6 bases). V was shortened by 5 bases and J by 5 bases, with 11 bases between the two germline ends. This CDR3 comprises 13 residues. The germline V gene has CDR1 SGHDT and CDR2 YYEEEE.

This clone has ten or more counts. An end of the junction does not agree with germline; a read error may underlie this. The rearrangement joins TRBV9 to TRBJ2-3; 9 bases line up with TRBD2. Germline CDR1 is SGDLS and CDR2 is YYNGEE. The CDR3 totals 16 residues. The CDR3 DNA reads as TGTGCCAGCAGCGCCGTAGCCGGGACTAGCACCGATACGCAGTATTTT. Protein product: CASSAVAGTSTDTQYF.

The gene calls are TRBV28 and TRBJ1-4; 7 bases fit TRBD1. The CDR3 is 16 amino acids. Germline V lookup: CDR1 MDHEN, CDR2 SYDVKM. J gave up 5 bases and V 5 bases, and 11 bases lay outside the gene matches. The CDR3 DNA reads as TGTGCCAGCAGTAGCCGCGGACAGGAGTTAAATGAAAAACTGTTTTTT. Its protein is CASSSRGQELNEKLFF.

Only a few counts were recorded for this clone. The chain couples TRBV10-3 to TRBJ1-6; TRBD1 agrees at 10 bases. Germline-derived CDR1 and CDR2 are ENHRY and SYGVKD. This CDR3 is built from 14 residues. The J segment lost 8 bases and the V segment lost 10 bases, leaving 8 bases of the junction unmatched. The CDR3 loop is CATKTGTGDSPLHF. CDR3 nucleotide sequence: TGTGCCACCAAGACCGGGACAGGGGATTCACCCCTCCACTTT.

The genes are TRBV7-2 and TRBJ2-1, with 11 nucleotides matching TRBD1. This CDR3 has 18 residues. The J segment lost 6 bases and the V segment lost 5 bases, leaving 15 bases of the junction unmatched. Germline V gives CDR1 SGHTA, CDR2 FQGNSA. The CDR3 loop is CASSPGTGGHVNPNEQFF. The CDR3, as DNA: TGTGCCAGCAGCCCAGGGACAGGGGGACATGTGAATCCCAATGAGCAGTTCTTC.

The chain has TRBV30 and TRBJ2-1; D call uncertain. V was cut by 3 bases and J by 9 bases, with 15 bases left in between. The CDR3 contains 13 residues. Germline V gene data show CDR1 as GTSNPN and CDR2 as SVGIG (reference sequence). CDR3 protein: CAWRDGPRGEQFF. Written as DNA, the CDR3 is TGTGCCTGGAGGGATGGTCCTAGAGGTGAGCAGTTCTTC.

The chain is built from TRBV4-3 and TRBJ2-3, with a possible D match to TRBD2 (6 bases). The CDR3 has 17 residues. The germline V gene encodes CDR1 LGHNA and CDR2 YSLEER. Trimming left V 0 bases short and J 2 bases short, with 15 bases between. DNA of the CDR3: TGCGCCAGCAGCCAAGATTTAGGGGACTCCTACACAGATACGCAGTATTTT. Protein: CASSQDLGDSYTDTQYF.

The table lists this clone with a few counts. This chain uses TRBV9 with TRBJ2-5; 10 bases are a match to TRBD1. The length of the CDR3 is 14 residues. With V trimmed by 3 bases and J by 5 bases, 4 bases remained unmatched. Per germline, CDR1 SGDLS and CDR2 YYNGEE. The chain's CDR3 is CASSATGGGETQYF. The CDR3 DNA reads TGTGCCAGCAGCGCGACAGGGGGCGGTGAGACCCAGTACTTC.

The genes are TRBV4-2 and TRBJ2-3, with TRBD1 matching over 7 bases. J gave up 3 bases and V 0 bases, and 9 bases lay outside the gene matches. CDR1 and CDR2 from the germline V gene are LGHNA and YNFKEQ. The CDR3 length is 17 residues. This CDR3 reads CASSQDLNRGSTDTQYF. CDR3 in DNA: TGTGCCAGCAGCCAAGACTTGAACAGGGGATCGACAGATACGCAGTATTTT.

This clone has at least ten counts. This chain uses TRBV7-3 with TRBJ2-3; 9 nucleotides line up with TRBD1. Looked up from germline, CDR1 is SGHTA and CDR2 is FQGTGA. The CDR3 has 17 amino acids. The trim removed 2 bases at V and 0 bases at J, leaving 6 bases unmatched. CDR3 in amino acids: CASSLRAGQGSTDTQYF. The DNA of the CDR3 is TGTGCCAGCAGCTTACGGGCCGGACAGGGGAGCACAGATACGCAGTATTTT.

This sequence joins TRBV7-6 and TRBJ1-3; 7 nucleotides agree with TRBD1. Germline assignment: CDR1 SGHVS and CDR2 FNYEAQ. V shed 5 bases and J 0 bases; nucleotides not matched to a gene: 7. CDR3 length equals 16 residues. The CDR3 DNA follows: TGTGCCAGCAGCCGACAGGGCGCTCTCTCTGGAAACACCATATATTTT. Protein product: CASSRQGALSGNTIYF.

The chain is built from TRBV30 and TRBJ2-7; 11 bases align to TRBD1. J was trimmed by 5 bases and V by 5 bases; bases with no gene match: 2. Germline V CDR1 and CDR2: GTSNPN, SVGIG (reference sequence). The CDR3 runs to 12 residues. The CDR3 region is CAWGTGGDEQYF. In DNA, the CDR3 is TGTGCCTGGGGGACAGGGGGAGACGAGCAGTACTTC.

This clone was counted only a few times. A junction end diverges from the germline sequence, so it may reflect a read error. V and J are TRBV7-7 and TRBJ2-5; the match to TRBD1 covers 7 bases. Germline V CDR1 and CDR2: SSHAT, FNYEAQ (reference sequence). This CDR3 region has 16 residues. In DNA form, the CDR3 reads TGTGCTAGCAGCCTACACGGGGCAGGGGGTCAAGAGACCCAGTACTTC. Protein: CASSLHGAGGQETQYF.

Here the CDR3 DNA reads TGTGCCAGCAGTCACTCGACAGGGGCGGGTGAAAAACTGTTTTTT. Protein product: CASSHSTGAGEKLFF. This chain links TRBV28 with TRBJ1-4; 8 nucleotides align to TRBD1. J gave up 7 bases and V 5 bases, and 9 bases lay outside the gene matches. The CDR3 is made up of 15 amino acids. Germline V gene sequence: CDR1 MDHEN, CDR2 SYDVKM.